Following are 21 T cell receptor beta chains from one sample sequenced in a study of response to subunit inactivated influenza vaccine (dated by TCRdb to the late 2010s). The method was RT-PCR. The reads were generated on an Illumina HiSeq 2500. The public reads were reanalyzed by TCRdb: fastp trimming at Q25, MiXCR alignment, in-frame beta chains only. Every CDR3 protein is listed once, alongside the most common genes and DNA of its rows. The sample records some 850,000 distinct CDR3 sequences, less than 20% of which are singletons. Under 13% of the sample is in the top ten clones. This material consisted of PBMCs from blood, taken approximately 5 days after vaccination. These receptors came from a man aged 50 to 60 who received an inactivated influenza vaccine. Donor details come from another sample of the same person, matched by shared clones.

The V and J genes are TRBV12-3 or TRBV12-4 and TRBJ2-5; D ambiguous. V was cut by 3 bases and J by 4 bases, with 9 bases left in between. The CDR3 is made up of 13 amino acids. The CDR3 region has the DNA TGTGCCAGCAGTTTGTTTCGTGTAGAGACCCAGTACTTC. Protein: CASSLFRVETQYF.

J is TRBJ2-3 and V is TRBV7-3, with D tentatively TRBD1 (6 bases). V lost 2 bases, J lost 5 bases, and 11 bases lay in between. Germline values: CDR1 SGHTA, CDR2 FQGTGA. CDR3 size: 14 residues. CDR3 DNA sequence: TGTGCCAGCAGCTTAGAGTCAGGGGTAGATACGCAGTATTTT. Protein: CASSLESGVDTQYF. The full variable domain, its missing parts supplied by reference TRBV7-3 and TRBJ2-3, is GAGVSQTPSNKVTEKGKYVELRCDPISGHTALYWYRQSLGQGPEFLIYFQGTGAADDSGLPNDRFFAVRPEGSVSTLKIQRTERGDSAVYLCASSLESGVDTQYFGPGTRLTVL.

This chain connects TRBV12-3 or TRBV12-4 to TRBJ2-3; 9 bases agree with TRBD2. CDR3 length: 14 amino acids. Trimming cost V 6 bases and J 5 bases; bases outside gene matches: 6. The CDR3 region has the DNA TGTGCCAGCAGGCGAGCTAGCGGGATAGATACGCAGTATTTT. It specifies CASRRASGIDTQYF.

This chain links TRBV10-3 with TRBJ1-1; 10 bases agree with TRBD1. Germline assignment: CDR1 ENHRY and CDR2 SYGVKD. J was trimmed by 5 bases and V by 9 bases; bases with no gene match: 3. This CDR3 has 12 amino acids. The CDR3 sequence is CAIGQGGTEAFF. In DNA, the CDR3 is TGTGCCATAGGACAGGGGGGGACTGAAGCTTTCTTT.

This clonotype was found a few times. V is TRBV29-1 and J is TRBJ2-5, with D tentatively TRBD1 (7 bases). This CDR3 is built from 13 residues. Trimming pared 7 bases from V and 4 bases from J, leaving 16 bases between. Germline CDR1 reads SQVTM; CDR2 reads ANQGSEA. The DNA for the CDR3 is TGCAGCGCCGGGGAGGCAGGGGGAGAGACCCAGTACTTC. Its translation: CSAGEAGGETQYF.

There are many counts of this clonotype. This chain joins TRBV6-5 and TRBJ2-2; D gene ambiguous. Trimming took 2 bases from V and 7 from J, leaving 2 bases between them. This CDR3 has 11 residues. The germline gives CDR1 MNHEY, CDR2 SVGAGI. Written as DNA, the CDR3 is TGTGCCAGCAGTTACGTCGGGGAGCTGTTTTTT. It translates to CASSYVGELFF.

The chain combines TRBV12-3 or TRBV12-4 with TRBJ1-2; D is perhaps TRBD1 (5 bases). The CDR3 has 17 residues. Trimming removed 1 base from V and 0 bases from J, with 15 bases in between. CDR3 region: CASSLVGRRITNYGYTF. The CDR3 DNA is TGTGCCAGCAGTTTAGTGGGACGGCGAATTACTAACTATGGCTACACCTTC.

The rearrangement joins TRBV20-1 to TRBJ2-7; no definite D call. Trimming removed 0 bases from V and 4 bases from J, with 13 bases in between. Germline-derived CDR1 and CDR2 are DFQATT and SNEGSKA (reference sequence). CDR3 length equals 14 residues. As DNA, the CDR3 is TGCAGTGCTAGAGATCTCATGGGCCCTTACGAGCAGTACTTC. Protein: CSARDLMGPYEQYF.

Details on this clonotype: Given a much more abundant clone one base away, this may be a read error. The V and J genes are TRBV20-1 and TRBJ1-4; D gene uncertain. The CDR3 covers 13 residues. Germline V CDR1 and CDR2: DFQATT, SNEGSKA (reference sequence). CDR3 DNA sequence: TGCAGTGCTACACCCGACTTGAATGAAAAACTGATTTTT. The encoded protein is CSATPDLNEKLIF.

This clonotype has just a few counts. V usage is TRBV20-1 and J usage is TRBJ2-1, with 8 positions matching TRBD2. Unmatched junction bases numbered 8, after V lost 5 bases and J lost 5 bases. CDR1 DFQATT and CDR2 SNEGSKA come from the germline V gene (reference sequence). CDR3 length: 14 amino acids. The CDR3 region has the DNA TGCAGTGCTGAAGAGCGGGAGCTAGACAATGAGCAGTTCTTC. It codes for CSAEERELDNEQFF.

This clonotype has a handful of counts. The rearrangement joins TRBV12-3 or TRBV12-4 to TRBJ2-2; D is perhaps TRBD1 (6 bases). Trimming took off 7 bases at V and 5 bases at J, with 14 bases between the two ends. The CDR3 extends over 14 amino acids. CDR3 in amino acids: CASNVGGDTGELFF. The CDR3 nucleotides are TGTGCCAGCAATGTAGGGGGAGATACCGGGGAGCTGTTTTTT.

V gene TRBV27 combines with J gene TRBJ2-7; 11 bases align to TRBD2. This CDR3 has 16 amino acids. V dropped 6 bases and J dropped 2; count of bases not matched to a gene: 9. CDR1 and CDR2 (germline): MNHEY, SMNVEV (reference sequence). The CDR3 reads CASSPSGGNRPYEQYF. The CDR3 DNA reads TGTGCCAGCAGCCCTAGCGGGGGGAATCGACCCTACGAGCAGTACTTC.

The chain carries TRBV3-1 and TRBJ2-1; weak D call: TRBD2 (5 bases). Between the trimmed V and J ends, which lost 1 base and 1 base, there was a span of 14 bases. Germline V gene data show CDR1 as LGHDT and CDR2 as YNNKEL (reference sequence). The CDR3 is 17 amino acids. The CDR3 DNA sequence: TGTGCCAGCAGCCAAGCCCCCCAGCGGAGTTCCTACAATGAGCAGTTCTTC. The encoded protein is CASSQAPQRSSYNEQFF.

This chain uses TRBV6-5 with TRBJ2-2; tentatively, D is TRBD2 (5 bases). Germline CDR1 reads MNHEY; CDR2 reads SVGAGI. CDR3 length equals 15 residues. Trimming took 2 bases from V and 1 from J, leaving 8 bases between them. CDR3 in amino acids: CASSYRTQNTGELFF. The CDR3 bases are TGTGCCAGCAGTTACCGGACTCAGAACACCGGGGAGCTGTTTTTT.

This clonotype occurred a few times. V and J are TRBV20-1 and TRBJ2-7, with 8 bases identical to TRBD2. V shed 6 bases, J shed 4 bases, and the junction held 11 bases outside the gene matches. Per the germline V gene, CDR1 is DFQATT and CDR2 is SNEGSKA (reference sequence). CDR3 length equals 14 residues. The CDR3: CSAREVAGPYEQYF. CDR3 DNA sequence: TGCAGTGCCCGGGAGGTAGCGGGACCTTACGAGCAGTACTTC.

The rearrangement joins TRBV28 to TRBJ2-3; TRBD2 aligns across 11 bases. J gave up 4 bases and V 6 bases, and 12 bases lay outside the gene matches. The germline V gene encodes CDR1 MDHEN and CDR2 SYDVKM. The CDR3 loop spans 17 amino acids. CDR3: CASSTTIAGGPADTQYF. In DNA form, the CDR3 reads TGTGCCAGCAGCACCACAATAGCGGGGGGGCCCGCAGATACGCAGTATTTT.

About this clonotype itself: A read error may explain this, as a much larger clone is one base away. The chain has TRBV20-1 and TRBJ2-2; D is undetermined. Germline CDR1 and CDR2: DFQATT and SNEGSKA (reference sequence). The length of the CDR3 is 12 residues. CDR3 residues: CIASRSTGELFF. Written as DNA, the CDR3 is TGCATTGCCTCTAGGAGCACCGGGGAGCTGTTTTTT.

The rearrangement links TRBV5-1 to TRBJ2-1, with D uncertain. Trimming cost V 6 bases and J 4 bases, with 14 bases left between them. The CDR3 runs 14 residues. The V gene's germline CDR1 is SGHRS and CDR2 YFSETQ. The chain's CDR3 is CASTILEPYNEQFF. CDR3 bases: TGCGCCAGCACGATCCTAGAACCATACAATGAGCAGTTCTTC.

This clonotype has more than one count but fewer than ten. The rearrangement links TRBV27 to TRBJ2-1, with D possibly being TRBD1 or TRBD2 (5 bases each). The germline V gene encodes CDR1 MNHEY and CDR2 SMNVEV (reference sequence). CDR3 length: 15 residues. V was shortened by 2 bases and J by 7 bases, with 15 bases between the two germline ends. CDR3 in amino acids: CASSLRGFGGNEQFF. CDR3 nucleotide sequence: TGTGCCAGCAGTTTAAGGGGATTTGGGGGAAATGAGCAGTTCTTC.

The V call is TRBV4-1, the J call TRBJ1-6, with D possibly TRBD1 on 6 matching bases. Trimming left V 1 base short and J 2 bases short, with 9 bases between. In germline, CDR1 is MGHRA, CDR2 YSYEKL. The CDR3 is 16 residues long. CDR3 loop: CASSQVGGPYNSPLHF. For the CDR3, the DNA is TGCGCCAGCAGCCAAGTGGGGGGCCCCTATAATTCACCCCTCCACTTT.

The chain recombines TRBV29-1 with TRBJ2-7; either TRBD1 or TRBD2 may supply D (6 bases each). The germline V gene encodes CDR1 SQVTM and CDR2 ANQGSEA. Between the trimmed V and J ends, which lost 4 bases and 2 bases, there was a span of 12 bases. This CDR3 region has 13 residues. The CDR3: CSVGSGATYEQYF. DNA for the CDR3: TGCAGCGTTGGGTCGGGGGCCACCTACGAGCAGTACTTC.